The subject of this entry is one T cell receptor beta chain. The source of the sample is a study of blood T cell repertoires in COVID-19. As for the study in general: Acute and convalescent COVID-19 specimens originated in the United States, Italy and Spain. Nucleic acid was either cDNA or gDNA, and it came from T cells, B-cell-depleted T cells, or PBMCs.

In the authors' workflow: Researchers report that nucleated cell counts were estimated from reference gene primer amplification. Assay: immunoSEQ multiplex PCR; the TCRdb copy retains only in-frame clones and omits some. The V and J calls and clone size were taken over from that table, and D and trimming were inferred from the DNA. Among approximately 40,000 clones, about 90% were seen once, and the ten largest hold around 4.5%. Germline CDR1 LGHNA, CDR2 YSLEER. The length of the CDR3 is 17 residues. V was pared by 4 bases and J by 3 bases, with 11 bases of the junction left unmatched. Recruited during active infection, patients (from Seattle) were subsequently followed longitudinally.

The V call is TRBV4-3, the J call TRBJ2-1; TRBD2 agrees at 8 bases. This TCR derives from a man aged 55 to 70 with COVID-19, enrolled during active disease. The sequenced sample was peripheral blood. The CDR3 region is CASSPGRGSMNYNEQFF. In DNA form, the CDR3 reads TGCGCCAGCAGCCCCGGGAGGGGGTCCATGAACTACAATGAGCAGTTCTTC.